This record looks at one TCR beta chain sequence and its context. Its antigen is unknown. V lost 5 bases and J 9 bases, leaving 15 bases between the germline ends. Germline CDR1 reads SGHDT; CDR2 reads YYEEEE. This CDR3 is 13 amino acids long. This PCR relied on a set of 60 Vbeta primers and 13 Jbeta primers. The table came from immunoSEQ multiplex PCR; TCRdb's copy has only in-frame clones and leaves some out. The sample contains some 200,000 clones, 8.5% to 10% of which appear only once. This specimen comes from a study of cytomegalovirus exposure and HLA in healthy donors. Study conclusions and caveats: The authors listed 150 or so TCR beta chains as cytomegalovirus-associated.

V gene TRBV5-6 combines with J gene TRBJ2-1, with D possibly being TRBD1 (6 bases). Sequenced input: PBMCs. The origin of this receptor is a woman in her 30s in good health and CMV-seropositive. The CDR3: CASSPRGYREQFF. The CDR3 DNA reads as TGTGCCAGCAGTCCGAGGGGGTATCGTGAGCAGTTCTTC.